One sample yielded the 9 T cell receptor beta chains listed below, sequenced in a study of blood T cell repertoires in COVID-19. Some clones are missing from TCRdb's copy, which holds only in-frame ones; the method was immunoSEQ multiplex PCR. The table records 150,000 to 200,000 clones, about 79% of them present only once. The specimen was PBMCs or T cells enriched from blood (not recorded which). The receptors derive from a man aged 45 to 65 who had recovered from COVID-19.

The gene calls are TRBV2 and TRBJ1-3; D remains unclear. The CDR3 is 13 residues long. Germline CDR1 and CDR2: SNHLY and FYNNEI. The CDR3 loop is CALRGFSGNTIYF. DNA of the CDR3: TGTGCTCTAAGAGGCTTCTCTGGAAACACCATATATTTT.

The V gene is TRBV10-2, the J gene TRBJ2-5; weak D call: TRBD2 (5 bases). Germline assignment: CDR1 WSHSY and CDR2 SAAADI. This CDR3 region has 13 residues. Trimming cost V 4 bases and J 5 bases, with 11 bases left between them. This chain's CDR3 is CASSVERRETQYF. The CDR3 nucleotides are TGCGCCAGCAGTGTTGAGCGGAGGGAGACCCAGTACTTC.

The rearrangement links TRBV30 to TRBJ1-3, with D perhaps matching TRBD1 (5 bases). The V end lost 0 bases, the J end lost 0 bases, and 6 bases lay between the germline ends. The CDR3 has 14 amino acids. Germline assignment: CDR1 GTSNPN and CDR2 SVGIG (reference sequence). The CDR3 region has the DNA TGTGCCTGGAGTGTACAGGACTCTGGAAACACCATATATTTT. It is translated as CAWSVQDSGNTIYF.

The rearrangement links TRBV5-1 to TRBJ1-4, with D possibly being TRBD1 (5 bases). The germline V and J ends were trimmed by 5 bases and 8 bases, with 13 bases remaining between them. CDR3 length: 13 amino acids. The germline CDR1 and CDR2 sequences are SGHRS and YFSETQ. In DNA form, the CDR3 reads TGCGCCAGCAGGCGGGGCGAAATGGAAAAACTGTTTTTT. Its translation: CASRRGEMEKLFF.

The gene calls are TRBV6-1 and TRBJ2-5; TRBD1 might be the D (6 bases). Per the germline V gene, CDR1 is MNHNS and CDR2 is SASEGT. V lost 1 base, J lost 5 bases, and 8 bases lay in between. The CDR3 runs to 13 residues. The CDR3 spells CASSEGGRETQYF. CDR3 coding DNA: TGTGCCAGCAGTGAAGGGGGGCGCGAGACCCAGTACTTC.

V usage is TRBV5-1 and J usage is TRBJ1-1, with D possibly matching TRBD1 (5 bases). CDR1 and CDR2 (germline): SGHRS, YFSETQ. Trimming removed 3 bases from V and 1 base from J, with 13 bases in between. This CDR3 is 15 amino acids long. CDR3 nucleotides: TGCGCCAGCAGCTCTCAAGGGGTGGCGAACACTGAAGCTTTCTTT. It encodes CASSSQGVANTEAFF.

This clone was observed once. V usage is TRBV5-1 and J usage is TRBJ1-1, with D tentatively TRBD1 (5 bases). Germline CDR1 SGHRS, CDR2 YFSETQ. The CDR3 consists of 14 residues. V was trimmed by 0 bases and J by 4 bases, leaving 10 bases between them. In DNA form, the CDR3 reads TGCGCCAGCAGCTTGGACAGGCCCGGCACTGAAGCTTTCTTT. This codes for CASSLDRPGTEAFF.

This chain links TRBV6-5 with TRBJ1-6, with TRBD1 identical over 9 bases. The CDR3 loop spans 13 amino acids. Looked up from germline, CDR1 is MNHEY and CDR2 is SVGAGI. Germline trimming cut 6 bases from V and 14 bases from J; bases unmatched to any gene: 8. CDR3 bases: TGTGCCAGCAGACGGGACAGGGCAGGCACCCTCCACTTT. It codes for CASRRDRAGTLHF.

The chain employs TRBV30 and TRBJ2-3; D is unclear. Trimming stripped 5 bases from V and 10 bases from J, with 16 bases between. The CDR3 length is 12 residues. CDR1 and CDR2 (germline): GTSNPN, SVGIG (reference sequence). The CDR3 protein is CAWGLYDMPQYF. The DNA for the CDR3 is TGTGCCTGGGGGCTCTACGATATGCCGCAGTATTTT.